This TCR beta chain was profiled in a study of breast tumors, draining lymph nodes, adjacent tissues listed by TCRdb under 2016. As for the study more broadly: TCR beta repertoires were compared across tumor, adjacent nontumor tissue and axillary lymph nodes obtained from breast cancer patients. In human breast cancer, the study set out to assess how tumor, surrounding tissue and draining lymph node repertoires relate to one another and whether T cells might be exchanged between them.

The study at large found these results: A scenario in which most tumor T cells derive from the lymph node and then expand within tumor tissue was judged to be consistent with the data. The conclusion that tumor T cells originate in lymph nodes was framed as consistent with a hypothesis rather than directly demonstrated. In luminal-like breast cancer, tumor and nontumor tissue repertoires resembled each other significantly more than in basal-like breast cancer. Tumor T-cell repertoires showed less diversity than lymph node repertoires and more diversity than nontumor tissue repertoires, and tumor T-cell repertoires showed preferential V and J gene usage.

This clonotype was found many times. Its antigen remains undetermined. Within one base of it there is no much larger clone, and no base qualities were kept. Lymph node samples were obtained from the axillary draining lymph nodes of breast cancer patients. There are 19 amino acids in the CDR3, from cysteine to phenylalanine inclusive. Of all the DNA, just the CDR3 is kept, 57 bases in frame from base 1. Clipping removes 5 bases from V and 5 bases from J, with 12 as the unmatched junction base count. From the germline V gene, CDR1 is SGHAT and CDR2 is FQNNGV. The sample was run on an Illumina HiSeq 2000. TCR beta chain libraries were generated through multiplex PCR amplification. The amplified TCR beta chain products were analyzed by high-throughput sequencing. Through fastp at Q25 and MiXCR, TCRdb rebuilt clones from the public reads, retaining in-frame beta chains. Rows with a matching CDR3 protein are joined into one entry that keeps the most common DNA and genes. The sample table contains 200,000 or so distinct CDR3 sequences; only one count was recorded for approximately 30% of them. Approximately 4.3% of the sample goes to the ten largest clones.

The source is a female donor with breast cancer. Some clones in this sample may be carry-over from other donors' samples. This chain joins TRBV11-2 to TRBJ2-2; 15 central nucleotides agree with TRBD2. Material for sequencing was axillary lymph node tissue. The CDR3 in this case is CASSVGLAGGRRSTGELFF. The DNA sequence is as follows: TGTGCCAGCAGCGTGGGACTAGCGGGAGGTCGTCGGTCGACCGGGGAGCTGTTTTTT.